Listed below are T cell receptor beta chains from one sample, sequenced in a study of blood T cell repertoires in COVID-19. Profiled with immunoSEQ multiplex PCR; TCRdb holds only in-frame clones, not every one. The repertoire holds around 300,000 clones, with 89% as singletons. The sample was peripheral blood. The receptors here all came from a man in his fifties or sixties with acute or convalescent COVID-19. The CDR3 runs from the conserved cysteine through the conserved F or W. The D gene is left open where the match is weak. Size tells how often a clone was seen (once, few, many) or the class of an expanded clone, and some rows leave it out.

j_call,d_call,v_call,clone_size,cdr3_length,cdr3_nt,cdr3_aa
TRBJ2-1,.,TRBV9,.,16,TGTGCCAGCATAAAGGATCTGGGGAGCTCCTACAATGAGCAGTTCTTC,CASIKDLGSSYNEQFF
TRBJ2-1,TRBD1,TRBV5-1,.,15,TGCGCCAGCAGCCCACCAGGGGGCTCCTACAATGAGCAGTTCTTC,CASSPPGGSYNEQFF
TRBJ1-2,TRBD1,TRBV18,.,15,TGTGCCAGCTCACCGGGACAGGGCCCTAACTATGGCTACACCTTC,CASSPGQGPNYGYTF
TRBJ1-1,.,TRBV2,.,14,TGTGCCAGCAGTCGGACAGATTCGGGAACTGAAGCTTTCTTT,CASSRTDSGTEAFF
TRBJ2-4,TRBD2,TRBV27,.,14,TGTGCCAGCAGCCCCGGTAGCGGGTTTCACATTCAGTACTTC,CASSPGSGFHIQYF
TRBJ2-4,.,TRBV19,.,15,TGTGCCAGTATGAGGGCCACTTCAGCCAAAAACATTCAGTACTTC,CASMRATSAKNIQYF
TRBJ2-5,TRBD2,TRBV3-1/TRBV3-2,.,17,TGTGCCAGCAGCCCCAATCCGCTAGCGGGGGGGTGGGAGACCCAGTACTTC,CASSPNPLAGGWETQYF
TRBJ2-2,TRBD2,TRBV4-1,.,18,TGCGCCAGCAGCCATCCGGCGGGGGGACCTACGAACACCGGGGAGCTGTTTTTT,CASSHPAGGPTNTGELFF
TRBJ1-3,.,TRBV30,.,13,TGTGCCTGGAGCCAGGGGCTCGGAAACACCATATATTTT,CAWSQGLGNTIYF
TRBJ2-5,.,TRBV20-1,.,13,TGCAGCGCTAGTAGCGGAACCTTAGAGACCCAGTACTTC,CSASSGTLETQYF
TRBJ2-2,.,TRBV12-3/TRBV12-4,.,11,TGTGCCAGCAGCTCTGTCGGGGAGCTGTTTTTT,CASSSVGELFF
TRBJ2-1,.,TRBV19,.,14,TGTGCCAGTAGTATGGGCGGGTACTACAATGAGCAGTTCTTC,CASSMGGYYNEQFF
TRBJ2-7,TRBD1,TRBV29-1,.,12,TGCAGCGTTGAGAGGGGGCCCGACGAGCAGTACTTC,CSVERGPDEQYF
TRBJ2-5,TRBD1,TRBV11-1,.,13,TGTGCCAGCAAATTGACAGGGTCCGAGACCCAGTACTTC,CASKLTGSETQYF
TRBJ1-1,.,TRBV27,.,14,TGTGCCAGCAGTTTATCGGGGGCTCCTTCTGAAGCTTTCTTT,CASSLSGAPSEAFF
TRBJ1-2,TRBD1,TRBV7-3,.,13,TGTGCCAGCAGCCCGACAGGGGCGGAAGGCTACACCTTC,CASSPTGAEGYTF
TRBJ1-2,TRBD1,TRBV19,once,15,TGTGCCAGTAGTACTGACAGGGGCCGGGATGGAGGCTACACCTTC,CASSTDRGRDGGYTF
TRBJ2-3,TRBD1,TRBV9,once,15,TGTGCCAGCAGCACCTTACAGGGGGCGGAAGATACGCAGTATTTT,CASSTLQGAEDTQYF
TRBJ1-2,TRBD1,TRBV7-9,.,13,TGTGCCAGCAGCCAGACAGGGGTGGGTGGCTACACCTTC,CASSQTGVGGYTF
TRBJ2-7,.,TRBV5-8,.,14,TGTGCCAGCAGCCGAACAGGCCCCGCGAGCGAGCAGTACTTC,CASSRTGPASEQYF
TRBJ2-7,TRBD2,TRBV4-1,many,15,TGCGCCAGCAGCAAGGCTGCGGGGGGATCCTACGAGCAGTACTTC,CASSKAAGGSYEQYF
TRBJ2-5,TRBD2,TRBV6-6,.,16,TGTGCCAGCAGTTACCCAGCGGGGGGGCCGGGGGAGACCCAGTACTTC,CASSYPAGGPGETQYF
TRBJ1-4,.,TRBV13,.,16,TGTGCCAGCAGCCCGCTGCCCAGGCCCAATAATGAAAAACTGTTTTTT,CASSPLPRPNNEKLFF
TRBJ2-7,.,TRBV3-1/TRBV3-2,.,12,TGTGCCAGCAGCCAGACGGGTCGGGGGCAGTACTTC,CASSQTGRGQYF
TRBJ1-5,TRBD1,TRBV19,.,18,TGTGCCAGTAGTACCCAACTGACAGGGGCCTATAGCAATCAGCCCCAGCATTTT,CASSTQLTGAYSNQPQHF
TRBJ1-1,.,TRBV18,once,14,TGTGCCAGCTCACCGACAGTACTGAACACTGAAGCTTTCTTT,CASSPTVLNTEAFF
TRBJ2-1,.,TRBV3-1/TRBV3-2,.,14,TGTGCCAGCAGCCCTTTAGCCGCTACAAATGAGCAGTTCTTC,CASSPLAATNEQFF
TRBJ2-1,.,TRBV5-1,.,15,TGCGCCAGCAGCCCCAGCGACGGCTCCTACAATGAGCAGTTCTTC,CASSPSDGSYNEQFF
TRBJ1-1,.,TRBV9,.,14,TGTGCCAGCAGCCAAGGGATGAGAGGGACTGAAGCTTTCTTT,CASSQGMRGTEAFF
TRBJ2-7,.,TRBV7-8,.,16,TGTGCCAGCATAGACAGGCGCCGTTCTAGCTCCTACGAGCAGTACTTC,CASIDRRRSSSYEQYF
TRBJ2-5,TRBD2,TRBV9,.,14,TGTGCCAGCAGCCCTAGCGGGGTCCAAGAGACCCAGTACTTC,CASSPSGVQETQYF
TRBJ2-7,.,TRBV23-1,.,14,TGCGCCAGCAGTCATCGGGACTGTTCCTACGAGCAGTACTTC,CASSHRDCSYEQYF
TRBJ1-6,.,TRBV5-4,.,14,TGTGCCAGCAGCTTGCAACAGAGGGATTCACCCCTCCACTTT,CASSLQQRDSPLHF
TRBJ2-7,.,TRBV6-5,.,15,TGTGCCAGCTGTTGGGGGCGACAGGCGTCCTACGAGCAGTACTTC,CASCWGRQASYEQYF
TRBJ1-1,.,TRBV5-1,.,15,TGCGCCAGCAGCTGGGGCCCCGGCCAGAACACTGAAGCTTTCTTT,CASSWGPGQNTEAFF
TRBJ1-2,TRBD1,TRBV4-1,.,18,TGCGCCAGCAGCCAAGACACGGGAGGGACAGGGGTTAACTATGGCTACACCTTC,CASSQDTGGTGVNYGYTF
TRBJ2-1,TRBD2,TRBV7-3,.,16,TGTGCCAGCAGCTTAATAGCAGCGGGGGGGCCGAATGAGCAGTTCTTC,CASSLIAAGGPNEQFF
TRBJ1-1,.,TRBV18,once,14,TGTGCCAGCTCACCCCAGGGTGGGGCCACTGAAGCTTTCTTT,CASSPQGGATEAFF